The 5 T cell receptor beta chains below all came from one sample that was sequenced in a study of control samples from healthy donors and cancer patients. Libraries were prepared by immunoSEQ multiplex PCR; TCRdb keeps only in-frame clonotypes and omits some of them. The sample lists 97,000 or so clones, roughly 94% occurring once. The specimen was blood. The origin of the receptors is a woman aged 18-29 years in good health.

The chain employs TRBV7-8 and TRBJ1-6; no clear D. The germline V and J ends were trimmed by 11 bases and 12 bases, with 23 bases remaining between them. The CDR3 is made up of 14 amino acids. CDR1 is SGHVS and CDR2 is FQNEAQ in the germline V gene. The CDR3: CAWLSRTQIEPLHF. CDR3 DNA: TGTGCCTGGTTGTCTCGGACCCAAATAGAACCCCTCCACTTT.

Remarks on this clone: This same CDR3 is encoded by further DNA sequences in the sample. The rearrangement links TRBV19 to TRBJ1-2, with D maybe TRBD1 (6 bases). The germline CDR1 and CDR2 sequences are LNHDA and SQIVND (reference sequence). The CDR3 runs 14 residues. V was clipped by 6 bases and J by 0 bases, with 11 bases between them. CDR3 loop: CASSPGQTNYGYTF. The CDR3, as DNA: TGTGCCAGTAGCCCCGGACAGACTAACTATGGCTACACCTTC.

The rearrangement uses TRBV11-1 and TRBJ1-5; 11 bases are shared with TRBD1. The CDR3 is 15 residues long. Unmatched junction bases numbered 5, after V lost 5 bases and J lost 5 bases. Germline-derived CDR1 and CDR2 are SGHAT and FQDESV (reference sequence). CDR3 DNA sequence: TGTGCCAGCAGCAAGGGACAGGGGGACCATCAGCCCCAGCATTTT. Amino acids: CASSKGQGDHQPQHF. Complete variable domain (other parts from reference TRBV11-1 and TRBJ1-5): EAEVAQSPRYKITEKSQAVAFWCDPISGHATLYWYRQILGQGPELLVQFQDESVVDDSQLPKDRFSAERLKGVDSTLKIQPAELGDSAMYLCASSKGQGDHQPQHFGDGTRLSIL.

This chain uses TRBV5-1 with TRBJ1-1, with D unresolved. Germline values: CDR1 SGHRS, CDR2 YFSETQ. V gave up 5 bases and J gave up 1 base, with 9 bases separating them. This CDR3 is built from 13 residues. Here the CDR3 DNA reads TGCGCCAGCAGTCCTGACTCGAACACTGAAGCTTTCTTT. Translated, it gives CASSPDSNTEAFF.

The rearrangement links TRBV5-1 to TRBJ1-2, with 7 bases aligning to TRBD1. CDR1 SGHRS and CDR2 YFSETQ come from the germline V gene. V shed 0 bases, J shed 4 bases, and the junction held 6 bases outside the gene matches. The CDR3 length is 15 residues. The DNA for the CDR3 is TGCGCCAGCAGCTTGGTGGACAGGCCACCCTATGGCTACACCTTC. Residues: CASSLVDRPPYGYTF.